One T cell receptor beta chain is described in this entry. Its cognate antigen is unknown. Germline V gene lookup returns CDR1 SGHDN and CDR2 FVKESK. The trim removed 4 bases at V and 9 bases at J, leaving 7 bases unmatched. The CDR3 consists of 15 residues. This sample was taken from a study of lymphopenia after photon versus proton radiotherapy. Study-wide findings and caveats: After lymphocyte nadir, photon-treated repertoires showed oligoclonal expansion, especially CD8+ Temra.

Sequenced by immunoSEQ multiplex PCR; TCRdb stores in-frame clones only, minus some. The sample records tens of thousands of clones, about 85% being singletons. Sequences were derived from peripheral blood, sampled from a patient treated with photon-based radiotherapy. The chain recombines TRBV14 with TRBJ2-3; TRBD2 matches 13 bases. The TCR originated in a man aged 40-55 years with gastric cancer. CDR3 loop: CASSPGTSGVVTQYF. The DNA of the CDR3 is TGTGCCAGCAGCCCCGGGACTAGCGGGGTAGTGACGCAGTATTTT. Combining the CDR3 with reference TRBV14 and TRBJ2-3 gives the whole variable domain EAGVTQFPSHSVIEKGQTVTLRCDPISGHDNLYWYRRVMGKEIKFLLHFVKESKQDESGMPNNRFLAERTGGTYSTLKVQPAELEDSGVYFCASSPGTSGVVTQYFGPGTRLTVL.